The T cell receptor beta chain under discussion was sequenced for a study of T cell responses to AZD1222 COVID-19 vaccine. The CDR3 is 16 residues long. V shed 4 bases and J 4 bases; nucleotides not matched to a gene: 12. Germline assignment: CDR1 LNHDA and CDR2 SQIVND (reference sequence). The method was immunoSEQ multiplex PCR; TCRdb's version includes in-frame clones alone and lacks a portion of them. Among 120,000 to 150,000 clones listed, just over 90% were seen once. The TCR sequence derives from an adult in good health. The V call is TRBV19, the J call TRBJ2-7; 8 bases map to TRBD2. This specimen consisted of peripheral blood, obtained on day 0 of AZD1222 vaccination. The DNA for the CDR3 is TGTGCCAGTAGTAGGAGGGGGACGCGGGAGGCGTACGAGCAGTACTTC. Its protein product is CASSRRGTREAYEQYF.